This is a list of T cell receptor beta chains from one sample in a study of shared clonotypes between healthy human individuals. Method: immunoSEQ multiplex PCR; TCRdb's copy keeps in-frame clones and lacks some. The sample shows about 1.5 million clones, nearly 99% of them seen only once. Source material: naive CD4+ T cells sorted from blood. The receptors were sampled from a young man in good health. CDR3s include the opening cysteine and the closing phenylalanine or tryptophan. A D gene is named only where the DNA matches it firmly. For some rows the clone size is stated as once, few or many, or as a class when expanded; others skip it.

CDR3 | DNA | length | V | D | size | J
CASSSPSGGQGSGNTIYF | TGCGCCAGCAGCTCCCCGAGCGGGGGGCAGGGTTCTGGAAACACCATATATTTT | 18 | TRBV5-1 | NA | NA | TRBJ1-3
CASSSGGPGYEQYF | TGTGCCAGCAGCTCCGGAGGGCCTGGTTACGAGCAGTACTTC | 14 | TRBV11-3 | NA | NA | TRBJ2-7
CANAQGTPTYEQYF | TGTGCCAACGCCCAGGGGACCCCTACCTACGAGCAGTACTTC | 14 | TRBV6-5 | NA | NA | TRBJ2-7
CASSYPPRGLNTGELFF | TGTGCCAGCAGCTACCCCCCCAGGGGCCTGAACACCGGGGAGCTGTTTTTT | 17 | TRBV28 | NA | NA | TRBJ2-2
CASSSGGSNYGYTF | TGTGCCAGCAGTTCAGGGGGATCCAACTATGGCTACACCTTC | 14 | TRBV6-5 | TRBD1 | once | TRBJ1-2
CASSEKAGVGTGELFF | TGTGCCAGCAGCGAGAAGGCGGGAGTAGGAACCGGGGAGCTGTTTTTT | 16 | TRBV9 | TRBD2 | NA | TRBJ2-2
CASSPFGLVGFYEQFF | TGTGCCAGCAGCCCATTCGGACTAGTGGGGTTCTATGAGCAGTTCTTC | 16 | TRBV11-2 | TRBD2 | NA | TRBJ2-1
CASSQDGGRGANEKLFF | TGCGCCAGCAGCCAAGATGGGGGCAGGGGGGCTAACGAAAAACTGTTTTTT | 17 | TRBV4-1 | TRBD1 | NA | TRBJ1-4
CASSLDPGRNTGEQFF | TGTGCCAGCAGCTTGGATCCCGGGAGGAACACAGGTGAGCAGTTCTTC | 16 | TRBV5-6 | TRBD2 | NA | TRBJ2-1
CASSYGLAARGNTQYF | TGTGCCAGCAGTTATGGACTAGCGGCGAGGGGAAATACGCAGTATTTT | 16 | TRBV28 | TRBD2 | NA | TRBJ2-3
CASSSVPLIREKLFF | TGTGCCAGCAGCTCAGTCCCTTTAATCCGTGAAAAACTGTTTTTT | 15 | TRBV28 | NA | NA | TRBJ1-4